The clone carrying this TCR beta chain has a handful of counts. Its antigen is unidentified. MiXCR, applied by TCRdb to the 5' RACE reads, yields one record per CDR3 protein. The sample carries 400,000 or so distinct CDR3 sequences, roughly a quarter recorded once. CDR1 and CDR2 from the germline V gene are SGHRS and YFSETQ. The V segment lost 0 bases and the J segment 4 bases; nucleotides outside the gene matches: 6. This CDR3 is built from 15 residues. This specimen belongs to a study of CD8 T cells in ankylosing spondylitis. Study-wide findings and caveats: Among TCR beta sequences, a motif of under 10 highly homologous variants appeared characteristic of ankylosing spondylitis blood. Earlier literature documents some of the motif variants in reactive arthritis synovial fluid and blood. Significantly higher representation of disease-linked clones was reported for matched ankylosing spondylitis synovial fluid.

This chain connects TRBV5-1 to TRBJ2-7; 8 nucleotides agree with TRBD1. Sequenced input: blood, either unsorted or a sorted T cell fraction (not recorded which). The sequence was collected from a male donor with ankylosing spondylitis. This chain's CDR3 is CASSLVIQGAYEQYF. The CDR3 DNA sequence: TGCGCCAGCAGCTTGGTGATCCAGGGGGCGTACGAGCAGTACTTC.